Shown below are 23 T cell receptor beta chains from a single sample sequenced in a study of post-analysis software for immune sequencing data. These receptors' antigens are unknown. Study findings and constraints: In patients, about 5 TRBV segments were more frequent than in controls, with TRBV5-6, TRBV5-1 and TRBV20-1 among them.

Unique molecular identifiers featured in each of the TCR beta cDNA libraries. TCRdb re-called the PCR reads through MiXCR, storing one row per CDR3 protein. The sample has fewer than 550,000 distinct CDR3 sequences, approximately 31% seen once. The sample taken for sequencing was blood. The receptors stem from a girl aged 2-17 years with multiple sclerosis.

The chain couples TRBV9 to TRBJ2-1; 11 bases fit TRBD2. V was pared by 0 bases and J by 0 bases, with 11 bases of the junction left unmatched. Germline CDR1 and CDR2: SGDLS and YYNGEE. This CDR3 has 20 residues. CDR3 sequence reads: CASSVVPSGGLTSSYNEQFF. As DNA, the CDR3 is TGTGCCAGCAGCGTAGTTCCTAGCGGGGGGCTGACGAGCTCCTACAATGAGCAGTTCTTC.

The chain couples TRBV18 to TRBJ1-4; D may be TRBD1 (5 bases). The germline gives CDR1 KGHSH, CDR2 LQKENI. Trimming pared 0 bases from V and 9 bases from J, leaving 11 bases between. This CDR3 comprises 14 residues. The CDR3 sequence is CASSPPSGGKKLFF. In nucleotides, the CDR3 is TGTGCCAGCTCACCACCGAGCGGGGGGAAAAAACTGTTTTTT. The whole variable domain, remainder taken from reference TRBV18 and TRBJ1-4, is NAGVMQNPRHLVRRRGQEARLRCSPMKGHSHVYWYRQLPEEGLKFMVYLQKENIIDESGMPKERFSAEFPKEGPSILRIQQVVRGDSAAYFCASSPPSGGKKLFFGSGTQLSVL.

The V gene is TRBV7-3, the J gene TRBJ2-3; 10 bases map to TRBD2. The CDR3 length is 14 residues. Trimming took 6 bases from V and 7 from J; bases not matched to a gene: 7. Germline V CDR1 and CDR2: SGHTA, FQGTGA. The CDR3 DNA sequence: TGTGCCAGCAGTCTAGCGGGGGCCCCCCATACGCAGTATTTT. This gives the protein CASSLAGAPHTQYF.

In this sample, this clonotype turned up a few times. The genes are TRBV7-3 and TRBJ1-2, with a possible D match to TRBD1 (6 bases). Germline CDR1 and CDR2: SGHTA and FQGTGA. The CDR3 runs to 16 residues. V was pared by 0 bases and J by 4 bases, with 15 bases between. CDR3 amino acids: CASSLTGAPGSYGYTF. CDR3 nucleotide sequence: TGTGCCAGCAGCTTAACGGGGGCCCCGGGGAGCTATGGCTACACCTTC.

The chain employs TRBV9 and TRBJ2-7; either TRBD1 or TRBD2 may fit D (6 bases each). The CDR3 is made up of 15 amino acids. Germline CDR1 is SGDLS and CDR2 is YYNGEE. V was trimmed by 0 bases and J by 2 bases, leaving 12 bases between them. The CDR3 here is CASSVEEGGPYEQYF. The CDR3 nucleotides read TGTGCCAGCAGCGTAGAAGAAGGGGGGCCCTACGAGCAGTACTTC.

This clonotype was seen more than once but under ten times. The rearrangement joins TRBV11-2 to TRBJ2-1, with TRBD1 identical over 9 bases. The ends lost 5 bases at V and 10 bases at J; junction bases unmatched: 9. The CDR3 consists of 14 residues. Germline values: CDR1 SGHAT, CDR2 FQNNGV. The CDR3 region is CASSVRDRVAEQFF. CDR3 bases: TGTGCCAGCAGCGTACGGGACAGGGTGGCCGAGCAGTTCTTC.

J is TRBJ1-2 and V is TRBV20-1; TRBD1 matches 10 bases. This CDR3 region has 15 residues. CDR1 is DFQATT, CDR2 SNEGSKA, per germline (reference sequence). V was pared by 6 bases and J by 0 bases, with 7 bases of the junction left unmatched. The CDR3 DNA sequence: TGCAGTGCCAGGGACAGGGGAGAGTCTAACTATGGCTACACCTTC. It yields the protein CSARDRGESNYGYTF.

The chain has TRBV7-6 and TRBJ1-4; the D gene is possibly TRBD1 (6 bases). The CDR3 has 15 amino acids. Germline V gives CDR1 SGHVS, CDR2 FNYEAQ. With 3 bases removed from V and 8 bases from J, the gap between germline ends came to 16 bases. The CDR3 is CASSFLQGSKEKLFF. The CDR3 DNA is TGTGCCAGCAGCTTTTTACAGGGAAGTAAAGAAAAACTGTTTTTT. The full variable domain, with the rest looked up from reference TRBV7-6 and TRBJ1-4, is GAGVSQSPRYKVTKRGQDVALRCDPISGHVSLYWYRQALGQGPEFLTYFNYEAQQDKSGLPNDRFSAERPEGSISTLTIQRTEQRDSAMYRCASSFLQGSKEKLFFGSGTQLSVL.

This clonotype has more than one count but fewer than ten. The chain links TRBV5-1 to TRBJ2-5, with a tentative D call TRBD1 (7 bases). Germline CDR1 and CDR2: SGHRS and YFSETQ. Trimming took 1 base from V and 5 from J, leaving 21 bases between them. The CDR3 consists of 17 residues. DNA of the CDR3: TGCGCCAGCAGCTTGTATCTCCAGGGGGGCGCCAGTGAGACCCAGTACTTC. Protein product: CASSLYLQGGASETQYF. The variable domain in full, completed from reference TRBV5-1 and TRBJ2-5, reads KAGVTQTPRYLIKTRGQQVTLSCSPISGHRSVSWYQQTPGQGLQFLFEYFSETQRNKGNFPGRFSGRQFSNSRSEMNVSTLELGDSALYLCASSLYLQGGASETQYFGPGTRLLVL.

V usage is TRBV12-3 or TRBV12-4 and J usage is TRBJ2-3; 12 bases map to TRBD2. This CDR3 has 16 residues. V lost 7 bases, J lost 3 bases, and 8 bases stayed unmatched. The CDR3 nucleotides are TGTGCCAGCAAGTCCTCTAGCGGGGGGGCGACAGATACGCAGTATTTT. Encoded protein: CASKSSSGGATDTQYF.

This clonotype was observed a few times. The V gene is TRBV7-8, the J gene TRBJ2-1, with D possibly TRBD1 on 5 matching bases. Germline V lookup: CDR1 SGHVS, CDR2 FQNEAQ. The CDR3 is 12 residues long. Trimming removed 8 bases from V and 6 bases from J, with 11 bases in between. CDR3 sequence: CASSYRTNEQFF. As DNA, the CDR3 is TGTGCCAGCTCCTACAGGACCAATGAGCAGTTCTTC. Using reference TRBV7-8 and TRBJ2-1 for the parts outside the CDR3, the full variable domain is GAGVSQSPRYKVAKRGQDVALRCDPISGHVSLFWYQQALGQGPEFLTYFQNEAQLDKSGLPSDRFFAERPEGSVSTLKIQRTQQEDSAVYLCASSYRTNEQFFGPGTRLTVL.

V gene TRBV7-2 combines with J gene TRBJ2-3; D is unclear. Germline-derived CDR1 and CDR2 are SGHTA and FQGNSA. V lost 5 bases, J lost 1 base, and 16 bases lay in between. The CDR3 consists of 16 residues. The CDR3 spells CASSPRSPLGTDTQYF. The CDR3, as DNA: TGTGCCAGCAGCCCCCGGAGCCCGTTAGGCACAGATACGCAGTATTTT.

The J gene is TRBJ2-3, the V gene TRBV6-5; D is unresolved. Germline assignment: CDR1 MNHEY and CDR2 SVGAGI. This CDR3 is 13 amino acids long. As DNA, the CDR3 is TGTGCTACACGAACCCATAGCACAGATACGCAGTATTTT. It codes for CATRTHSTDTQYF.

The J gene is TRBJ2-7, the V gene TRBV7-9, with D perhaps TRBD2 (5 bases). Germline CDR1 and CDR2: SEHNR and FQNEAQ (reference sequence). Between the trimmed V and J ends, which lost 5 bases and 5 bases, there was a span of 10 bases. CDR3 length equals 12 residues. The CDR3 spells CASSREGHEQYF. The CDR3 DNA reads TGTGCCAGCAGCCGCGAGGGCCACGAGCAGTACTTC. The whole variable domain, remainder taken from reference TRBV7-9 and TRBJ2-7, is DTGVSQNPRHKITKRGQNVTFRCDPISEHNRLYWYRQTLGQGPEFLTYFQNEAQLEKSRLLSDRFSAERPKGSFSTLEIQRTEQGDSAMYLCASSREGHEQYFGPGTRLTVT.

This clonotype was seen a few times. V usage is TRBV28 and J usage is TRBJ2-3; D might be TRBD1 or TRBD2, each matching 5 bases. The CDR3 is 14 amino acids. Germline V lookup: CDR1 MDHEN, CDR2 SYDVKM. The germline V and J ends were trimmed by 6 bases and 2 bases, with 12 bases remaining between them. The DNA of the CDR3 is TGTGCCAGCAGGAGGGACCTAATCACAGATACGCAGTATTTT. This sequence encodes CASRRDLITDTQYF.

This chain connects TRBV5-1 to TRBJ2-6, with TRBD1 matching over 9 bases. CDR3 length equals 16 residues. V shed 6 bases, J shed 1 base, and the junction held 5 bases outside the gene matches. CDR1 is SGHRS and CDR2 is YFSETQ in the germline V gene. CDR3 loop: CASIGDRASGANVLTF. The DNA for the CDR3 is TGCGCCAGCATAGGGGACAGGGCTTCTGGGGCCAACGTCCTGACTTTC.

Written as DNA, the CDR3 is TGTGCCAGCAGTTACTCTCTAGTCGATGAGCAGTTCTTC. The encoded protein is CASSYSLVDEQFF. The chain links TRBV6-5 to TRBJ2-1, with D unclear. The CDR3 runs 13 residues. Deletions cut 0 bases from V and 8 bases from J, with 8 bases between. The germline V gene encodes CDR1 MNHEY and CDR2 SVGAGI.

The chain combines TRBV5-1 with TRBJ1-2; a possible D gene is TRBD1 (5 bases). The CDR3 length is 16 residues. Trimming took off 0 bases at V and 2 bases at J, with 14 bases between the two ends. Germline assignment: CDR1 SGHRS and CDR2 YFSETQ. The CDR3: CASSLGDQLPNYGYTF. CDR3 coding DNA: TGCGCCAGCAGCTTGGGGGACCAACTCCCCAACTATGGCTACACCTTC. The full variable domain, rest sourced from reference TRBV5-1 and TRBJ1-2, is KAGVTQTPRYLIKTRGQQVTLSCSPISGHRSVSWYQQTPGQGLQFLFEYFSETQRNKGNFPGRFSGRQFSNSRSEMNVSTLELGDSALYLCASSLGDQLPNYGYTFGSGTRLTVV.

In DNA form, the CDR3 reads TGCAGTGCCGGGGGGCAGGGAGAGACCCAGTACTTC. Translating gives CSAGGQGETQYF. The chain links TRBV20-1 to TRBJ2-7; a weak D match, TRBD2 (7 bases). The closer fit of TRBJ2-5 to the DNA end suggests the J call may be wrong. The CDR3 contains 12 residues. Germline CDR1 reads DFQATT; CDR2 reads SNEGSKA (reference sequence).

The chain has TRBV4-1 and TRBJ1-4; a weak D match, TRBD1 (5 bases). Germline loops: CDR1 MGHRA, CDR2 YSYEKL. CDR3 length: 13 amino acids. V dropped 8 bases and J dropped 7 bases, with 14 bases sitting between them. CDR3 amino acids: CASRQGVGEKLFF. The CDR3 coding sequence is TGCGCCAGCCGTCAGGGTGTGGGTGAAAAACTGTTTTTT.

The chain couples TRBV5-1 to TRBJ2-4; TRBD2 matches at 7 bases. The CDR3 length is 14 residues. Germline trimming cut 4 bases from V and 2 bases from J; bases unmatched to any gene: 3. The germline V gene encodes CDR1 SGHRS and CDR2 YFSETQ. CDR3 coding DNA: TGCGCCAGCAGCCCGGGGGGACCCAAAAACATTCAGTACTTC. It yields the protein CASSPGGPKNIQYF.

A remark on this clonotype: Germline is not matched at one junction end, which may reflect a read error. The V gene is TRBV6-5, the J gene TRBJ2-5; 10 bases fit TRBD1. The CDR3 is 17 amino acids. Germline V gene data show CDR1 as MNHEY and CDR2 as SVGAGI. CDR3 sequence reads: CASSYVPGQGNIEIQYF. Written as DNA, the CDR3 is TGTGCCAGCAGTTACGTCCCGGGACAGGGGAACATAGAGATCCAGTACTTC.

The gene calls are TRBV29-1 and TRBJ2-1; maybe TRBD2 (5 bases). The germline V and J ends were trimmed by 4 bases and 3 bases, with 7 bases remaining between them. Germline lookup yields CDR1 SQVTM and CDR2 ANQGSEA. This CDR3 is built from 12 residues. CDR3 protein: CSVGLHYNEQFF. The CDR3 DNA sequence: TGCAGCGTTGGACTACACTACAATGAGCAGTTCTTC.